This is a list of T cell receptor beta chains from one sample in a study of Graves' ophthalmopathy and Graves' hyperthyroidism. TCRdb analysed the multiplex PCR reads with MiXCR anew, one entry per CDR3 protein. This table holds 620,000 or so distinct CDR3 sequences, 22% found once. The sequenced material came from peripheral blood. All receptors derive from a woman younger than 30 with stable Graves' hyperthyroidism. Some clones in this sample may be carry-over from other donors' samples. The CDR3 runs from the conserved cysteine through the conserved F or W. The order of the fields is D gene, V gene, clone size, J gene, CDR3 protein, CDR3 DNA. D genes are given only for firm matches. Clone size is not always given. Where it is, it says once, few, many or a class for expanded clones.

>TRBD1|TRBV10-2|NA|TRBJ1-2
CASSESRGGGYGYTF
TGCGCCAGCAGTGAGTCGAGAGGGGGCGGCTATGGCTACACCTTC
>NA|TRBV12-5|many|TRBJ2-3
CASGLETTYSPDTQYF
TGTGCTAGTGGTTTGGAGACTACATACAGTCCAGATACGCAGTATTTT
>NA|TRBV7-2|many|TRBJ2-7
CASSSTVGISYEQYF
TGTGCCAGCAGCTCAACTGTCGGGATTTCCTACGAGCAGTACTTC
>NA|TRBV6-1|many|TRBJ2-7
CASTPAGSSYEQYF
TGTGCCAGCACCCCGGCGGGTAGCTCCTACGAGCAGTACTTC
>NA|TRBV29-1|many|TRBJ1-2
CSDRTGYGYTF
TGCAGCGACAGAACAGGCTATGGCTACACCTTC
>NA|TRBV12-3/TRBV12-4|many|TRBJ1-1
CASSFRWNTEAFF
TGTGCCAGCAGTTTTCGTTGGAACACTGAAGCTTTCTTT
>NA|TRBV29-1|many|TRBJ1-1
CSVIRQPEAFF
TGCAGCGTCATCAGACAGCCGGAAGCTTTCTTT
>NA|TRBV11-2|many|TRBJ2-7
CASSLRGGQYSYEQYF
TGTGCCAGCAGCTTAAGGGGCGGGCAGTACTCCTACGAGCAGTACTTC
>NA|TRBV27|many|TRBJ2-7
CASSLRVPTYEQYF
TGTGCCAGCAGTTTAAGGGTACCGACCTACGAGCAGTACTTC
>NA|TRBV28|many|TRBJ2-7
CASTRRDGEQYF
TGTGCAAGCACCCGCAGGGACGGCGAGCAGTACTTC
>NA|TRBV5-1|many|TRBJ2-7
CASSGDGNYEQYF
TGCGCCAGCAGCGGGGACGGAAACTACGAGCAGTACTTC
>NA|TRBV20-1|few|TRBJ1-1
CSTLGGEGNMNTEAFF
TGCAGCACCCTAGGGGGGGAGGGTAACATGAACACTGAAGCTTTCTTT
>NA|TRBV20-1|many|TRBJ2-5
CSARFEGQETQYF
TGCAGTGCTAGATTCGAGGGACAAGAGACCCAGTACTTC
>NA|TRBV19|NA|TRBJ2-7
CASSIFFPAYEQYF
TGTGCCAGTAGTATTTTCTTTCCAGCCTACGAGCAGTACTTC
>NA|TRBV12-3/TRBV12-4|NA|TRBJ1-5
CASSRTGGINQPQHF
TGTGCCAGCAGCCGGACGGGGGGAATCAATCAGCCCCAGCATTTT
>NA|TRBV6-5|NA|TRBJ1-5
CASSFRDPSQHF
TGTGCCAGCAGTTTCAGGGACCCATCCCAGCATTTT
>NA|TRBV6-2/TRBV6-3|NA|TRBJ2-5
CASSYPQFQGEEETQYF
TGTGCCAGCAGTTACCCCCAGTTTCAGGGGGAGGAAGAGACCCAGTACTTC
>TRBD1|TRBV15|few|TRBJ2-5
CATSRMTGDGTQYF
TGTGCCACCAGCAGAATGACAGGGGATGGGACCCAGTACTTC
>NA|TRBV11-2|few|TRBJ2-2
CASSPLTGQGLAGELFF
TGTGCCAGCAGCCCGCTCACCGGACAGGGACTAGCCGGGGAGCTGTTTTTT
>NA|TRBV5-1|many|TRBJ1-1
CASSLEYRMNTEAFF
TGCGCCAGCAGCTTGGAATACAGAATGAACACTGAAGCTTTCTTT
>NA|TRBV5-1|few|TRBJ1-1
CASNLGAGGNTEAFF
TGCGCCAGCAACCTTGGGGCAGGAGGAAACACTGAAGCTTTCTTT
>NA|TRBV29-1|many|TRBJ1-1
CSVEADTEAFF
TGCAGCGTTGAGGCGGACACTGAAGCTTTCTTT
>TRBD1|TRBV2|many|TRBJ1-2
CASSAPTGGGYGYTF
TGTGCCAGCAGCGCCCCGACAGGGGGAGGCTATGGCTACACCTTC
>NA|TRBV11-1|many|TRBJ2-5
CASSLVQKGETQYF
TGTGCCAGCAGCTTAGTCCAGAAGGGGGAGACCCAGTACTTC
>NA|TRBV12-3/TRBV12-4|many|TRBJ1-1
CASSSGGAAEAFF
TGTGCCAGCAGTTCGGGAGGGGCCGCTGAAGCTTTCTTT
>TRBD1|TRBV29-1|few|TRBJ1-1
CSVDHATGTGMNTEAFF
TGCAGCGTTGATCACGCGACCGGGACAGGGATGAACACTGAAGCTTTCTTT
>NA|TRBV6-1|many|TRBJ1-1
CASREWGTEAFF
TGTGCCAGCAGAGAGTGGGGCACTGAAGCTTTCTTT
>TRBD1|TRBV19|many|TRBJ1-1
CASRKDRSGAEAFF
TGTGCCAGTAGGAAGGACAGGAGTGGCGCTGAAGCTTTCTTT
>NA|TRBV20-1|many|TRBJ2-7
CSARTATYEQYF
TGCAGTGCGCGGACCGCAACCTACGAGCAGTACTTC
>NA|TRBV7-2|many|TRBJ2-7
CASSRSMISSYEQYF
TGTGCCAGCAGTCGTAGCATGATCAGCTCCTACGAGCAGTACTTC
>TRBD2|TRBV6-1|many|TRBJ2-7
CASSEGGGRPSYF
TGTGCCAGCAGTGAGGGCGGGGGGCGACCTTCGTACTTC
>NA|TRBV6-5|many|TRBJ1-1
CASSYGGRGDTEAFF
TGTGCCAGCAGTTACGGGGGCAGGGGTGACACTGAAGCTTTCTTT
>TRBD2|TRBV3-1|few|TRBJ2-5
CASSLREGTQYF
TGTGCCAGCAGCTTAAGGGAGGGGACCCAGTACTTC
>NA|TRBV4-2|many|TRBJ1-1
CASSQDRGRYTEAFF
TGTGCCAGCAGCCAAGACAGGGGCCGTTACACTGAAGCTTTCTTT
>NA|TRBV6-1|many|TRBJ2-7
CATRSQGRSYEQYF
TGTGCCACCCGGTCCCAGGGGCGCTCCTACGAGCAGTACTTC
>NA|TRBV20-1|many|TRBJ2-7
CSAPGIYEQYF
TGCAGTGCTCCTGGTATCTACGAGCAGTACTTC
>NA|TRBV10-3|many|TRBJ2-7
CAIKGPGSPYEQYF
TGTGCCATCAAAGGCCCGGGATCCCCCTACGAGCAGTACTTC
>NA|TRBV19|many|TRBJ1-5
CASSKRDQPQHF
TGTGCCAGTAGTAAGAGGGATCAGCCCCAGCATTTT
>NA|TRBV7-2|many|TRBJ2-6
CASSLGIGSGANVLTF
TGTGCCAGCAGCTTAGGGATAGGCTCTGGGGCCAACGTCCTGACTTTC
>TRBD2|TRBV7-6|many|TRBJ2-7
CASSLVASGTHEQYF
TGTGCCAGCAGCTTAGTGGCTAGCGGGACCCACGAGCAGTACTTC
>NA|TRBV6-5|many|TRBJ1-1
CASSYPLMNTEAFF
TGTGCCAGCAGTTACCCTCTTATGAACACTGAAGCTTTCTTT
>NA|TRBV5-1|many|TRBJ2-7
CASSLWIESYEQYF
TGCGCCAGCAGCTTGTGGATCGAGTCCTACGAGCAGTACTTC
>TRBD1|TRBV6-5|NA|TRBJ1-2
CASSYGQGGAGYTF
TGTGCCAGCAGTTACGGGCAGGGGGGCGCGGGCTACACCTTC
>TRBD1|TRBV28|NA|TRBJ1-5
CASSSRQGNSNQPQHF
TGTGCCAGCAGTTCACGACAGGGAAATAGCAATCAGCCCCAGCATTTT
>TRBD2|TRBV28|many|TRBJ2-4
CASSSQSGRDIQYF
TGTGCCAGCAGTTCTCAAAGCGGGAGAGACATTCAGTACTTC
>NA|TRBV6-2/TRBV6-3|many|TRBJ2-7
CASTFNPYEQYF
TGTGCCAGCACGTTCAATCCCTACGAGCAGTACTTC
>NA|TRBV6-1|NA|TRBJ1-5
CASSTGFPQHF
TGTGCCAGCAGCACAGGATTTCCCCAGCATTTT
>TRBD1|TRBV2|NA|TRBJ1-1
CASRRTGGLTEAFF
TGTGCCAGCAGGCGGACAGGGGGACTAACTGAAGCTTTCTTT
>TRBD2|TRBV18|few|TRBJ2-7
CASSYESGLDYEQYF
TGTGCCAGCTCATACGAGTCGGGACTAGACTACGAGCAGTACTTC
>TRBD2|TRBV10-1|NA|TRBJ2-7
CASRDRGGLAGGHEQYF
TGCGCCAGCAGGGACAGGGGGGGGCTAGCGGGAGGGCACGAGCAGTACTTC
>TRBD1|TRBV30|many|TRBJ2-7
CAWSAGTDPYEQYF
TGTGCCTGGAGTGCCGGGACAGACCCCTACGAGCAGTACTTC
>TRBD1|TRBV7-2|NA|TRBJ2-5
CASSLAGQTFQETQYF
TGTGCCAGCAGCTTAGCGGGACAGACCTTCCAAGAGACCCAGTACTTC
>NA|TRBV12-3/TRBV12-4|NA|TRBJ1-5
CASSFFEGPGQPQHF
TGTGCCAGCAGTTTTTTCGAGGGACCCGGTCAGCCCCAGCATTTT
>TRBD2|TRBV2|many|TRBJ2-4
CASSQSSGRADIKYF
TGTGCCAGCAGTCAGTCTAGCGGGAGGGCGGACATTAAGTACTTC
>NA|TRBV7-3|few|TRBJ2-5
CASSATGAGETQYF
TGTGCCAGCAGCGCGACGGGGGCCGGTGAGACCCAGTACTTC
>NA|TRBV2|many|TRBJ2-2
CASIRQNTGELFF
TGTGCCAGCATTAGACAGAACACCGGGGAGCTGTTTTTT
>TRBD2|TRBV28|NA|TRBJ2-1
CASSSPSGRNPEQFF
TGTGCCAGCAGTTCCCCTAGCGGGAGAAATCCTGAGCAGTTCTTC